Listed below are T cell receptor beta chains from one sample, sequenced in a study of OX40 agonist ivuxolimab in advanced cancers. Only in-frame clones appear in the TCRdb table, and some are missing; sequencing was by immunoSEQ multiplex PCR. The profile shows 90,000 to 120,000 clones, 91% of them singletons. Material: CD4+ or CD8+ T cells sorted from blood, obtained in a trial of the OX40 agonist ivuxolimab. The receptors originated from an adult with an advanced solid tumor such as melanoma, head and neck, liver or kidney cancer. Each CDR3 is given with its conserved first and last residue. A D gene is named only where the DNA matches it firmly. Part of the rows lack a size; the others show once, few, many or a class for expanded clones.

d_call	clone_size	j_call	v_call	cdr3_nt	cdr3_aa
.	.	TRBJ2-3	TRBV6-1	TGTGCCAGCAGTGAAAGGAGGGGGGGAGGGCGCACAGATACGCAGTATTTT	CASSERRGGGRTDTQYF
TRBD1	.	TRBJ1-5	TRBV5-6	TGTGCCAGCAGCTTGGGGGCTGGGCAGGGGGGGCGGAGCAATCAGCCCCAGCATTTT	CASSLGAGQGGRSNQPQHF
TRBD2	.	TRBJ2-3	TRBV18	TGTGCCAGCTCACCATTAAGCGGGAGCTCCACAGATACGCAGTATTTT	CASSPLSGSSTDTQYF
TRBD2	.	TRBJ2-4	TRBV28	TGTGCCGCGGGAGACGAGAGGAACATTCAGTACTTC	CAAGDERNIQYF
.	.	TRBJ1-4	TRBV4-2	TGTGCCAGCAGCAAGGGAGTTAGTAATGAAAAACTGTTTTTT	CASSKGVSNEKLFF
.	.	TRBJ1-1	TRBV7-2	TGTGCCAGCAGCACCTGGGGCACTGAAGCTTTCTTT	CASSTWGTEAFF
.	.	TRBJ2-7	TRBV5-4	TGTGCCAGCAGCTTCCAGGGTGAGAGGTACGAGCAGTACTTC	CASSFQGERYEQYF
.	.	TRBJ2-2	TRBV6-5	TGTGCCAGCAGCTACCGGGACACCGGGGAGCTGTTTTTT	CASSYRDTGELFF
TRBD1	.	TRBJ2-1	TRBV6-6	TGTGCCAGCGGTCGGGGACAGGGGGGCAATGAGCAGTTCTTC	CASGRGQGGNEQFF
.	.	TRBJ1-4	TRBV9	TGTGCCAGCAGCGTAGGAGGGTCCCGAGCGGAAAAACTGTTTTTT	CASSVGGSRAEKLFF
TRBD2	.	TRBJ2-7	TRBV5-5	TGTGCCAGCAGCTTGGGGACGGGGGGAGCCTACGAGCAGTACTTC	CASSLGTGGAYEQYF
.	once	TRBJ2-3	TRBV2	TGTGCCAGCAGCCTTGGACCCTTAGAGACAGATACGCAGTATTTT	CASSLGPLETDTQYF
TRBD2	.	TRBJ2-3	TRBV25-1	TGTGCCAGCAGTGAAAGGGCATCTAGCGGGACCGCAGATACGCAGTATTTT	CASSERASSGTADTQYF
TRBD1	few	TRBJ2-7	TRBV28	TGTGCCAGCAGTTCTTCCGGACAGGGTCAGAGCGAGCAGTACTTC	CASSSSGQGQSEQYF
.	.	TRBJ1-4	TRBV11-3	TGTGCCAGCAGCTCCGAGGGGACATCTAATGAAAAACTGTTTTTT	CASSSEGTSNEKLFF
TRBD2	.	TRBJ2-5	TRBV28	TGTGCCAGCAGAACACCACTAGCGGGAGTTGAGACCCAGTACTTC	CASRTPLAGVETQYF
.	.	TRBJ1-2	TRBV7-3	TGTGCCAGCAGCTTAGAACAGGGTCGGGGAGGCTACACCTTC	CASSLEQGRGGYTF
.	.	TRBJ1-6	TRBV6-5	TGTGCCAGCAGTGCCAGGAGCTCCTATAATTCACCCCTCCACTTT	CASSARSSYNSPLHF
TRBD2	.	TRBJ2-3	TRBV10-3	TGTGCCATCAGTGGGCCGGGACTAGCGGGAGTTGATACGCAGTATTTT	CAISGPGLAGVDTQYF
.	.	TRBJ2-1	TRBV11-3	TGTGCCAGCAGTCGGAGCAATGAGCAGTTCTTC	CASSRSNEQFF
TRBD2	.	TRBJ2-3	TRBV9	TGTGCCAGCAGCGTAGGGAGCGGGAGTCCTGGAGATACGCAGTATTTT	CASSVGSGSPGDTQYF
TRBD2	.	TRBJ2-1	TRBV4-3	TGCGCCAGCAGCTCAAGCGGGATGCGGTACAATGAGCAGTTCTTC	CASSSSGMRYNEQFF
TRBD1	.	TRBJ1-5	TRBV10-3	TGTGCCATCAGACAGGGGACAGGGGCCAATCAGCCCCAGCATTTT	CAIRQGTGANQPQHF
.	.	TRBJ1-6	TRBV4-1	TGCGCCAGCAGCCAAGGGACAGCCAGGTATAATTCACCCCTCCACTTT	CASSQGTARYNSPLHF
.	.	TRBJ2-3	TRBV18	TGTGCCAGCTCACCACCCACCACTGACTCAGATACGCAGTATTTT	CASSPPTTDSDTQYF
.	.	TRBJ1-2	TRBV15	TGTGCCACCAGCAGAGGGGGGGACTATGGCTACACCTTC	CATSRGGDYGYTF
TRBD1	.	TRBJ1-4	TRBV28	TGTGCCAGCAGTTCTCCGGGACAGACGAATAATGAAAAACTGTTTTTT	CASSSPGQTNNEKLFF
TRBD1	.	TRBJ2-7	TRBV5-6	TGTGCCAGCAGTTACGACAGGGCCGGCGAGCAGTACTTC	CASSYDRAGEQYF